Below are 29 T cell receptor beta chains sequenced from a single sample in a study of shared T cell receptors in the human thymus. Profiling relied on immunoSEQ multiplex PCR, and the TCRdb table lists in-frame clones only, not all of them. The sample includes hundreds of thousands of clones, approximately 87% of them seen just once. The same data also contributed to another study, on human thymus T cells.

The sequenced material came from thymocytes. The source of these receptors is a boy younger than two with a congenital heart defect.

The genes are TRBV25-1 and TRBJ1-2; D possibly corresponds to TRBD1 (6 bases). The V gene lost 3 bases and the J gene lost 4 bases, with 15 bases spanning the gap. CDR1 is MGHDK and CDR2 is SYGVNS in the germline V gene. The CDR3 has 15 amino acids. DNA of the CDR3: TGTGCCAGCAGTGAGGACAGTTCAAGGGGCTATGGCTACACCTTC. Translating gives CASSEDSSRGYGYTF.

This chain joins TRBV9 and TRBJ2-1; D remains ambiguous. There are 15 residues in the CDR3. The V end was cut by 4 bases, the J end by 9 bases, with 20 bases between. CDR1 SGDLS and CDR2 YYNGEE come from the germline V gene. The CDR3 protein is CASSPTNSPVGEQFF. The CDR3 DNA reads as TGTGCCAGCAGCCCCACTAATAGTCCTGTCGGTGAGCAGTTCTTC.

The chain recombines TRBV7-3 with TRBJ2-1; 9 bases line up with TRBD2. Trimming took 2 bases from V and 4 from J; bases not matched to a gene: 3. The germline gives CDR1 SGHTA, CDR2 FQGTGA. The CDR3 length is 15 residues. The CDR3 DNA follows: TGTGCCAGCAGCTTAGGACTAGCGACATACAATGAGCAGTTCTTC. Translation gives CASSLGLATYNEQFF.

The chain carries TRBV19 and TRBJ2-2; 12 nucleotides agree with TRBD2. CDR1 is LNHDA and CDR2 is SQIVND in the germline V gene (reference sequence). The CDR3 covers 15 residues. V shed 10 bases and J 2 bases; nucleotides not matched to a gene: 5. The CDR3 DNA reads as TGTGCCACCCTAGCGGGAGGGCCCAACACCGGGGAGCTGTTTTTT. Translating it yields CATLAGGPNTGELFF.

The J gene is TRBJ2-3, the V gene TRBV5-1; 8 positions match TRBD1. The ends lost 2 bases at V and 4 bases at J; junction bases unmatched: 6. CDR1 is SGHRS and CDR2 is YFSETQ in the germline V gene. The CDR3 totals 15 residues. The CDR3 loop is CASSFDRGGADTQYF. CDR3 in DNA: TGCGCCAGCAGCTTTGACAGGGGTGGCGCAGATACGCAGTATTTT.

CDR3 loop: CASSFPTATNEKLFF. The DNA of the CDR3 is TGTGCCAGCAGCTTTCCGACAGCAACTAATGAAAAACTGTTTTTT. This rearrangement joins TRBV7-9 to TRBJ1-4; weak D call: TRBD1 (5 bases). Germline V gene sequence: CDR1 SEHNR, CDR2 FQNEAQ (reference sequence). Trimming cost V 3 bases and J 0 bases, with 8 bases left between them. The CDR3 runs 15 residues.

The chain is built from TRBV4-3 and TRBJ2-2; 9 positions match TRBD2. With V trimmed by 1 base and J by 4 bases, 10 bases remained unmatched. Per germline, CDR1 LGHNA and CDR2 YSLEER. The CDR3 sequence is 18 residues long. As DNA, the CDR3 is TGCGCCAGCAGCCAAGGATTCAGGGCGGGAGGGATCACCGGGGAGCTGTTTTTT. Protein product: CASSQGFRAGGITGELFF.

The chain joins TRBV27 to TRBJ2-1; D not resolved. Trimming took 5 bases from V and 5 from J, leaving 10 bases between them. Germline loops: CDR1 MNHEY, CDR2 SMNVEV (reference sequence). This CDR3 has 13 residues. The CDR3 protein is CASSPPANNEQFF. The CDR3, as DNA: TGTGCCAGCAGTCCTCCCGCTAACAATGAGCAGTTCTTC.

The genes are TRBV14 and TRBJ2-1; 12 nucleotides agree with TRBD2. This CDR3 is built from 16 residues. V shed 2 bases and J 2 bases; nucleotides not matched to a gene: 1. Germline-derived CDR1 and CDR2 are SGHDN and FVKESK. CDR3 sequence reads: CASSQTSGRPYNEQFF. The CDR3 nucleotides read TGTGCCAGCAGCCAAACTAGCGGGAGGCCCTACAATGAGCAGTTCTTC.

The chain recombines TRBV4-1 with TRBJ2-7, with unresolved D. Looked up from germline, CDR1 is MGHRA and CDR2 is YSYEKL. The germline V and J ends were trimmed by 3 bases and 0 bases, with 6 bases remaining between them. The CDR3 runs to 13 residues. The CDR3 nucleotides are TGCGCCAGCAGCCACCTCCTCTCCTACGAGCAGTACTTC. Protein: CASSHLLSYEQYF.

This chain joins TRBV5-6 and TRBJ2-3; a possible D gene is TRBD2 (7 bases). This CDR3 contains 15 residues. Trimming removed 7 bases at V and 2 bases at J, with 17 bases between. Germline V CDR1 and CDR2: SGHDT, YYEEEE. The CDR3 protein is CASEGGRVPTDTQYF. CDR3 in DNA: TGTGCCAGCGAGGGGGGGAGGGTGCCCACAGATACGCAGTATTTT.

This clone was seen a few times. This chain connects TRBV19 to TRBJ1-1; 7 bases agree with TRBD1. This CDR3 comprises 16 residues. J was trimmed by 1 base and V by 6 bases; bases with no gene match: 11. Germline loops: CDR1 LNHDA, CDR2 SQIVND (reference sequence). The CDR3 is CASSRDSRGKNTEAFF. The DNA of the CDR3 is TGTGCCAGTAGCCGGGACAGTAGGGGCAAGAACACTGAAGCTTTCTTT.

The genes are TRBV18 and TRBJ2-7; D is uncertain. The CDR3 is made up of 14 amino acids. V was trimmed by 3 bases and J by 3 bases, leaving 12 bases between them. The germline V gene has CDR1 KGHSH and CDR2 LQKENI. CDR3 protein: CASSPLTGVYEQYF. CDR3 DNA: TGTGCCAGCTCACCCTTAACCGGAGTCTACGAGCAGTACTTC.

The chain carries TRBV15 and TRBJ2-1, with D perhaps TRBD1 (6 bases). The CDR3 covers 16 residues. From germline, CDR1 is LNHNV and CDR2 YYDKDF (reference sequence). The ends were cut back, 0 bases at V and 2 bases at J, with 11 bases in the middle. This CDR3 is CATSRESTGAYNEQFF. The DNA for the CDR3 is TGTGCCACCAGCAGAGAGTCGACAGGAGCCTACAATGAGCAGTTCTTC.

This clone appeared once. The chain joins TRBV9 to TRBJ2-2; TRBD1 is a possible D gene (6 bases). In germline, CDR1 is SGDLS, CDR2 YYNGEE. Deletions cut 0 bases from V and 4 bases from J, with 10 bases between. The CDR3 is made up of 15 amino acids. Here the CDR3 reads CASSVGGRSTGELFF. The CDR3 nucleotides read TGTGCCAGCAGCGTAGGGGGGCGCTCCACCGGGGAGCTGTTTTTT.

V is TRBV7-2 and J is TRBJ2-1, with D possibly being TRBD2 (6 bases). V was pared by 2 bases and J by 0 bases, with 11 bases between. The CDR3 has 16 amino acids. The germline gives CDR1 SGHTA, CDR2 FQGNSA. CDR3 region: CASSLRAGSSYNEQFF. The CDR3 region has the DNA TGTGCCAGCAGCTTAAGAGCCGGGAGCTCCTACAATGAGCAGTTCTTC.

This chain uses TRBV27 with TRBJ2-7, with 11 bases that match TRBD2. CDR1 and CDR2 (germline): MNHEY, SMNVEV (reference sequence). Losses at the gene ends were 6 bases for V and 3 bases for J; bases not matched to a gene: 7. There are 15 residues in the CDR3. DNA for the CDR3: TGTGCCAGCAGGGGGTCCGGGACTAGCGGCTACGAGCAGTACTTC. Protein sequence: CASRGSGTSGYEQYF.

The gene calls are TRBV7-2 and TRBJ2-7; 8 nucleotides agree with TRBD2. V lost 1 base, J lost 3 bases, and 11 bases stayed unmatched. CDR1 is SGHTA, CDR2 FQGNSA, per germline. This CDR3 is built from 17 residues. The CDR3: CASSLGDSGTACYEQYF. CDR3 DNA: TGTGCCAGCAGCTTAGGGGATAGCGGGACTGCTTGCTACGAGCAGTACTTC.

The rearrangement links TRBV21-1 to TRBJ2-3; the D call in the table, TRBD2, was not verified against the DNA. TRBV21-1 is assigned pseudogene status. This CDR3 has 16 residues. CDR3 nucleotide sequence: TGTGCCAGCATATCCGCCGGACTCCCTCACACAGATACGCAGTATTTT. This sequence encodes CASISAGLPHTDTQYF.

DNA for the CDR3: TGTGCCAGCAGCGGACAGGGTCTAGGAAACACCATATATTTT. Translating gives CASSGQGLGNTIYF. The rearrangement links TRBV11-1 to TRBJ1-3; 8 bases match TRBD1. V lost 5 bases, J lost 4 bases, and 4 bases stayed unmatched. The CDR3 totals 14 residues. From germline, CDR1 is SGHAT and CDR2 FQDESV (reference sequence). Complete variable domain (other parts from reference TRBV11-1 and TRBJ1-3): EAEVAQSPRYKITEKSQAVAFWCDPISGHATLYWYRQILGQGPELLVQFQDESVVDDSQLPKDRFSAERLKGVDSTLKIQPAELGDSAMYLCASSGQGLGNTIYFGEGSWLTVV.

This clone was recorded a few times. The gene calls are TRBV5-4 and TRBJ2-6; 7 bases are a match to TRBD1. Germline CDR1 and CDR2: SGHNT and YYREEE (reference sequence). CDR3 length: 18 amino acids. The V gene end was trimmed by 4 bases and the J gene end by 0 bases; junction bases not matched to a gene: 10. This CDR3 is CASSHRQGTLSGANVLTF. In nucleotides, the CDR3 is TGTGCCAGCAGCCATCGACAGGGAACCCTCTCTGGGGCCAACGTCCTGACTTTC. The full variable domain, in which reference TRBV5-4 and TRBJ2-6 provide the parts outside the CDR3, is ETGVTQSPTHLIKTRGQQVTLRCSSQSGHNTVSWYQQALGQGPQFIFQYYREEENGRGNFPPRFSGLQFPNYSSELNVNALELDDSALYLCASSHRQGTLSGANVLTFGAGSRLTVL.

The genes are TRBV7-2 and TRBJ1-5, with D tentatively TRBD1 (6 bases). Trimming took off 8 bases at V and 1 base at J, with 15 bases between the two ends. This CDR3 is 15 amino acids long. Germline CDR1 reads SGHTA; CDR2 reads FQGNSA. The CDR3 DNA follows: TGTGCCAGCTGTCAGGGGATACTGAGCAATCAGCCCCAGCATTTT. It translates to CASCQGILSNQPQHF.

This chain's CDR3 is CASSSPGSGSMSPYNEQFF. CDR3 nucleotides: TGTGCCAGCAGTTCCCCCGGTAGCGGGAGTATGTCCCCCTACAATGAGCAGTTCTTC. The rearrangement uses TRBV28 and TRBJ2-1; 9 bases line up with TRBD2. Germline V gene data show CDR1 as MDHEN and CDR2 as SYDVKM. The junction had 15 bases not matched to a gene; V was cut back by 4 bases and J by 2 bases. This CDR3 is built from 19 residues.

J is TRBJ2-3 and V is TRBV5-1, with TRBD2 as a possible D gene (5 bases). V was trimmed by 2 bases and J by 3 bases, leaving 22 bases between them. Germline assignment: CDR1 SGHRS and CDR2 YFSETQ. CDR3 length: 18 amino acids. CDR3 in amino acids: CASSFLKTARRGTDTQYF. CDR3 coding DNA: TGCGCCAGCAGCTTCCTTAAAACCGCTAGGAGAGGGACAGATACGCAGTATTTT.

The chain couples TRBV15 to TRBJ2-7, with 7 positions matching TRBD2. Germline lookup yields CDR1 LNHNV and CDR2 YYDKDF (reference sequence). The CDR3 covers 15 residues. J lost 1 base, V lost 3 bases, and 6 bases had no gene match. The CDR3 here is CATSSNWTRSYEQYF. Here the CDR3 DNA reads TGTGCCACCAGCAGTAATTGGACTAGATCCTACGAGCAGTACTTC. Full variable domain (rest looked up from reference TRBV15 and TRBJ2-7): DAMVIQNPRYQVTQFGKPVTLSCSQTLNHNVMYWYQQKSSQAPKLLFHYYDKDFNNEADTPDNFQSRRPNTSFCFLDIRSPGLGDTAMYLCATSSNWTRSYEQYFGPGTRLTVT.

The CDR3 is CASSPRQGRRRTEAFF. The CDR3 DNA sequence: TGTGCCAGCAGCCCCAGACAGGGGCGCAGGCGGACTGAAGCTTTCTTT. The chain couples TRBV7-9 to TRBJ1-1, with 8 bases that match TRBD1. J gave up 5 bases and V 5 bases, and 13 bases lay outside the gene matches. The germline V gene has CDR1 SEHNR and CDR2 FQNEAQ (reference sequence). The CDR3 runs 16 residues.

The chain links TRBV11-3 to TRBJ2-7; weak D call: TRBD1 (5 bases). The germline gives CDR1 SGHNT, CDR2 YENEEA. The CDR3 sequence is 14 residues long. V lost 3 bases, J lost 3 bases, and 12 bases lay in between. The CDR3 nucleotides are TGTGCCAGCAGCTTCACGGACACTCTCTACGAGCAGTACTTC. It codes for CASSFTDTLYEQYF.

This chain uses TRBV5-4 with TRBJ1-1, with D possibly being TRBD1 (6 bases). The CDR3 extends over 15 amino acids. Per germline, CDR1 SGHNT and CDR2 YYREEE (reference sequence). Trimming removed 1 base at V and 5 bases at J, with 15 bases between. This CDR3 is CASSLWAGVGTEAFF. CDR3 DNA: TGTGCCAGCAGCTTGTGGGCAGGGGTTGGTACTGAAGCTTTCTTT.

This clone was seen once. The rearrangement joins TRBV4-3 to TRBJ2-4; TRBD1 is a possible D gene (5 bases). The V end lost 4 bases, the J end lost 2 bases, and 15 bases lay between the germline ends. The CDR3 is 16 residues long. Germline V CDR1 and CDR2: LGHNA, YSLEER. The DNA of the CDR3 is TGCGCCAGCAGCCCCCAGGGAACCGGCCCCAAAAACATTCAGTACTTC. It translates to CASSPQGTGPKNIQYF.